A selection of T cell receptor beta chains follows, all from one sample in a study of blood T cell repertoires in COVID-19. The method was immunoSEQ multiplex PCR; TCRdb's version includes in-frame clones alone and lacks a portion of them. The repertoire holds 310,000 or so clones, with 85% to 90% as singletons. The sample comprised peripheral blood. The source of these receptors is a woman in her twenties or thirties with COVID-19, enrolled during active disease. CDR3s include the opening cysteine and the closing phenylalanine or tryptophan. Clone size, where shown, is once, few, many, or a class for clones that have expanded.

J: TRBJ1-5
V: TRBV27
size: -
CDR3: CASSSPGGAPQHF

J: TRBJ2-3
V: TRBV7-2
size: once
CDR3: CASSLSTGRTTDTQYF

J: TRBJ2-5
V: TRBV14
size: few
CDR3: CASSQLLAGQETQYF

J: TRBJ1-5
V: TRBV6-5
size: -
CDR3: CASSLLHSNQPQHF

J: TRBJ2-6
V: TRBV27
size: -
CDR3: CATGGYGANVLTF

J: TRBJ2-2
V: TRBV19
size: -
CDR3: CASSGLAGGTGELFF

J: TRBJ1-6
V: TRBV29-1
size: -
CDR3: CSVSTGSSYNSPLHF

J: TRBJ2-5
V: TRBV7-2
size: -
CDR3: CASSLGRGETQYF

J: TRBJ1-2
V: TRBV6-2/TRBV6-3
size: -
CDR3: CASSRQGGGYGYTF

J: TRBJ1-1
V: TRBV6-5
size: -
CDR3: CASSLHKGVSTEAFF

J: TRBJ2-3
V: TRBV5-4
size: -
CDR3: CASSLAPGGTDTQYF